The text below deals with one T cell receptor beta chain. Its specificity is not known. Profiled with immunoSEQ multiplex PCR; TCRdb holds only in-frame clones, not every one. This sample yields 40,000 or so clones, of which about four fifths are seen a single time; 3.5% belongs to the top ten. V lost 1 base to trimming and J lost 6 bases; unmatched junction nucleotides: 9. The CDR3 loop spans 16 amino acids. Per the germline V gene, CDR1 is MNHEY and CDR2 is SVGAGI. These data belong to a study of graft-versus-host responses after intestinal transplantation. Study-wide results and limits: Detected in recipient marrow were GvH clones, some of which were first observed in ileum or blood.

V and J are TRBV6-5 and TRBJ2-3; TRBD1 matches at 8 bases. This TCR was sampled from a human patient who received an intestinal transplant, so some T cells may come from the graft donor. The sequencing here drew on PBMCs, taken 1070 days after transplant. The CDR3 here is CASSYLGQGLTDTQYF. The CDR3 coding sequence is TGTGCCAGCAGTTACTTAGGACAGGGTCTAACCGATACGCAGTATTTT.